One TCR beta chain is described in this entry. The data were produced by immunoSEQ multiplex PCR, yet TCRdb's version contains in-frame clones alone and is incomplete. Of around 350,000 clones listed, 85% were seen once; the top ten hold 2.5% to 3.5%. These data belong to a study of Ad26.COV2.S vaccination and SARS-CoV-2 variants. Study context: Donor participated within the Ad26.COV2.S arm of the COV1001 trial.

Indicated treatment: about 20 received Ad26.COV2.S at low or high dose, single or two shots; five or six received placebo; per-sample allocation not given. Specimens were obtained on day 63 following the first vaccine or placebo injection. Germline V gene lookup returns CDR1 SGDLS and CDR2 YYNGEE. The CDR3 sequence is 14 residues long. The V gene end was trimmed by 4 bases and the J gene end by 6 bases; junction bases not matched to a gene: 7. This specimen consisted of peripheral blood, obtained in a trial of Ad26.COV2.S vaccine versus placebo. The chain is built from TRBV9 and TRBJ2-7; 10 positions match TRBD2. This TCR came from a person between 18 and 65 years old who received the Ad26.COV2.S COVID-19 vaccine or a placebo. The DNA of the CDR3 is TGTGCCAGCAGCCCGGGACTAGCGAGATCCGAGCAGTACTTC. This gives the protein CASSPGLARSEQYF.